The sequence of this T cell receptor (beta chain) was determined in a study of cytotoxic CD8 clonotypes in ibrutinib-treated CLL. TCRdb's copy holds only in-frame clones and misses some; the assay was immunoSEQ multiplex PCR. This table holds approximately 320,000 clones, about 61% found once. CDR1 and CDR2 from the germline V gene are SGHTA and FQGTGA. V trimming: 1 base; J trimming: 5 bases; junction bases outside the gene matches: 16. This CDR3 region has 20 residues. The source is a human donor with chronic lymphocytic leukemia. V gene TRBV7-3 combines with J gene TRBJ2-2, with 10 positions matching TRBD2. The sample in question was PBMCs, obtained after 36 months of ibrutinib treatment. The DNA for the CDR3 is TGTGCCAGCAGCTTAATCCCCCCTAGCGGGGGTCCCCTTGGGACCGGGGAGCTGTTTTTT. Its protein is CASSLIPPSGGPLGTGELFF.